This T cell receptor beta chain was retrieved from a study of neurological immune-mediated disorders. As for the study in general: Among about 34 multiple sclerosis patients, 31 were relapsing-remitting and 3 were secondary progressive.

Per germline, CDR1 ENHRY and CDR2 SYGVKD. CDR3 length: 17 amino acids. TCRdb itself ran the 5' RACE reads through MiXCR, one entry per CDR3 protein. The data show about 74,000 distinct CDR3 sequences, with approximately 5.2% seen just once and around 7% held by the top ten. This clonotype was detected many times. Relative to the germline gene, one junction end is altered; a read error may explain this. The chain is built from TRBV10-3 and TRBJ2-6, with D maybe TRBD1 (5 bases). The sample taken for sequencing was PBMCs. The source of this sequence is a man aged 18 to 35 with multiple sclerosis. The CDR3 here is CAIRDIAKYTGAKVLTF. The CDR3 region has the DNA TGTGCCATCAGAGACATTGCCAAATACACTGGGGCCAAAGTCCTGACTTTC.